Listed below are T cell receptor beta chains from one sample, sequenced in a study of CD8+ T cells in alopecia areata. Produced via immunoSEQ multiplex PCR; TCRdb's table is partial and in-frame only. This table has fewer than 110,000 clones, roughly half appearing once. The sample consisted of CD4+ T cells sorted from blood. The receptor set was obtained from a human donor in good health. The CDR3 runs from the conserved cysteine through the conserved F or W. D genes are given only for firm matches. Size tells how often a clone was seen (once, few, many) or the class of an expanded clone, and some rows leave it out.

V	size	J	D	CDR3	DNA
TRBV9	-	TRBJ2-5	-	CASSTRGSGFQETQYF	TGTGCCAGCAGCACCCGGGGTAGCGGCTTCCAAGAGACCCAGTACTTC
TRBV9	-	TRBJ2-1	-	CASSVASGSYDNEQFF	TGTGCCAGCAGCGTAGCTTCGGGGAGCTATGACAATGAGCAGTTCTTC
TRBV29-1	few	TRBJ2-3	-	CSVGFIGTQYF	TGCAGCGTTGGGTTCATCGGTACGCAGTATTTT
TRBV29-1	-	TRBJ1-2	-	CSVDGSGYGYTF	TGCAGCGTTGATGGCAGTGGCTATGGCTACACCTTC
TRBV5-6	-	TRBJ1-2	-	CASTRVDHRDGYTF	TGTGCCAGCACCCGGGTGGACCACAGGGACGGCTACACCTTC
TRBV20-1	-	TRBJ1-1	-	CSAREDTEAFF	TGCAGTGCTAGGGAAGACACTGAAGCTTTCTTT
TRBV30	few	TRBJ2-5	-	CAWRWAGALETQYF	TGTGCCTGGAGATGGGCAGGGGCATTAGAGACCCAGTACTTC
TRBV2	-	TRBJ1-2	TRBD1	CASSRDSYGYTF	TGTGCCAGTTCCCGGGACAGCTATGGCTACACCTTC
TRBV7-9	-	TRBJ2-1	-	CASSVPRGTYNEQFF	TGTGCCAGCAGCGTCCCTAGGGGCACCTACAATGAGCAGTTCTTC
TRBV6-5	-	TRBJ1-2	-	CASSYSTMSRYGYTF	TGTGCCAGCAGTTACTCGACCATGAGTCGCTATGGCTACACCTTC
TRBV2	-	TRBJ2-1	-	CASSGQDSSYNEQFF	TGTGCCAGCAGTGGACAGGACTCGAGCTACAATGAGCAGTTCTTC
TRBV28	-	TRBJ2-1	-	CASSDGGTYNEQFF	TGTGCCAGCAGTGACGGGGGAACCTACAATGAGCAGTTCTTC
TRBV5-1	-	TRBJ2-5	-	CASSPMKRWETQYF	TGCGCCAGCAGCCCGATGAAGCGCTGGGAGACCCAGTACTTC
TRBV4-1	once	TRBJ1-5	-	CASSQDGGPYSNQPQHF	TGCGCCAGCAGCCAAGATGGGGGACCCTATAGCAATCAGCCCCAGCATTTT
TRBV7-9	few	TRBJ2-1	TRBD1	CASSRSDRDFNNEQFF	TGTGCCAGCAGCCGTTCGGACAGGGATTTTAACAATGAGCAGTTCTTC
TRBV20-1	-	TRBJ2-4	-	CSARHENIQYF	TGCAGTGCTAGACACGAAAACATTCAGTACTTC
TRBV7-2	few	TRBJ2-2	-	CASSRWGANTGELFF	TGTGCCAGCAGCCGATGGGGGGCGAACACCGGGGAGCTGTTTTTT
TRBV5-1	-	TRBJ2-5	TRBD2	CASSWAGEETQYF	TGCGCCAGCAGCTGGGCGGGGGAAGAGACCCAGTACTTC
TRBV28	-	TRBJ1-2	TRBD1	CASSPGTGDGYTF	TGTGCCAGCAGTCCCGGGACAGGGGATGGCTACACCTTC
TRBV7-8	-	TRBJ2-5	-	CASSGGGWLQETQYF	TGTGCCAGCAGCGGAGGGGGGTGGCTGCAAGAGACCCAGTACTTC
TRBV9	-	TRBJ2-5	-	CASSVEAPGTQYF	TGTGCCAGCAGCGTAGAAGCCCCCGGGACCCAGTACTTC
TRBV9	-	TRBJ2-5	-	CASSVAFREETQYF	TGTGCCAGCAGCGTCGCCTTTCGAGAAGAGACCCAGTACTTC
TRBV18	-	TRBJ2-5	TRBD2	CASSGRGLAGNPVQETQYF	TGTGCCAGCTCGGGGAGAGGACTAGCGGGGAATCCTGTCCAAGAGACCCAGTACTTC
TRBV6-6	-	TRBJ1-1	TRBD1	CASSGHRGLEAFF	TGTGCCAGCAGTGGACACAGGGGACTTGAAGCTTTCTTT
TRBV6-1	few	TRBJ2-3	-	CASRKREADTQYF	TGTGCCAGCAGGAAAAGAGAGGCAGATACGCAGTATTTT
TRBV27	-	TRBJ2-1	-	CASSFGIGGTGQFF	TGTGCCAGCAGTTTCGGAATAGGGGGGACCGGGCAGTTCTTC
TRBV29-1	-	TRBJ2-1	-	CSAGQVEQFF	TGCAGCGCCGGGCAAGTTGAGCAGTTCTTC
TRBV6-4	-	TRBJ2-3	TRBD1	CASIHRGRVTDTQYF	TGTGCCAGCATCCACAGGGGGCGCGTAACAGATACGCAGTATTTT
TRBV6-5	-	TRBJ2-1	TRBD2	CASKSSGGVFNEQFF	TGTGCCAGCAAAAGTAGCGGGGGCGTATTCAATGAGCAGTTCTTC
TRBV30	-	TRBJ1-3	-	CAWSSTVTIYF	TGTGCCTGGAGTTCCACGGTCACCATATATTTT
TRBV30	-	TRBJ2-7	-	CAWSVGIMGDEQYF	TGTGCCTGGAGTGTCGGGATTATGGGAGACGAGCAGTACTTC
TRBV4-2	-	TRBJ2-1	TRBD2	CASSQGTSGGEVTGEQFF	TGTGCCAGCAGCCAAGGGACTAGCGGGGGGGAGGTGACTGGTGAGCAGTTCTTC
TRBV29-1	-	TRBJ2-7	-	CSVAGNSYEQYF	TGCAGCGTTGCTGGAAACTCCTACGAGCAGTACTTC
TRBV7-2	few	TRBJ2-7	-	CASSIQGGGSYEQYF	TGTGCCAGCAGCATCCAGGGGGGTGGCTCCTACGAGCAGTACTTC
TRBV25-1	-	TRBJ2-7	-	CASSTAGSYEQYF	TGTGCCAGCAGTACAGCTGGCTCCTACGAGCAGTACTTC
TRBV28	few	TRBJ2-1	TRBD1	CASAPSGQGYNEQFF	TGTGCCAGCGCCCCGTCGGGACAGGGCTACAATGAGCAGTTCTTC
TRBV9	-	TRBJ2-3	-	CASSLDGVSTDTQYF	TGTGCCAGCAGCCTAGATGGGGTTTCGACAGATACGCAGTATTTT
TRBV5-1	-	TRBJ2-4	-	CASSSADPQRDIQYF	TGCGCCAGCAGCTCCGCTGATCCCCAGAGGGACATTCAGTACTTC
TRBV7-7	-	TRBJ2-5	-	CASSRQGGTQETQYF	TGTGCTAGCAGCCGACAGGGAGGTACACAAGAGACCCAGTACTTC
TRBV29-1	few	TRBJ1-2	-	CSGGFRAEGYTF	TGCAGCGGGGGCTTCAGAGCGGAAGGCTACACCTTC
TRBV7-8	few	TRBJ2-7	-	CASSLDLTSYEQYF	TGTGCCAGCAGCTTAGACCTCACTTCCTACGAGCAGTACTTC
TRBV19	few	TRBJ2-7	TRBD1	CASGRGLYEQYF	TGTGCCAGCGGCAGGGGGCTCTACGAGCAGTACTTC
TRBV29-1	-	TRBJ2-5	-	CSVKDPGTQYF	TGCAGCGTTAAGGATCCGGGGACCCAGTACTTC
TRBV23-1	-	TRBJ2-2	-	CASSHWSGELFF	TGCGCCAGCAGTCATTGGTCCGGGGAGCTGTTTTTT
TRBV6-5	-	TRBJ2-6	-	CASFSGANVLTF	TGTGCCAGTTTCTCTGGGGCCAACGTCCTGACTTTC
TRBV7-9	-	TRBJ1-2	-	CASSPTGRIGYTF	TGTGCCAGCAGTCCAACAGGGAGGATTGGCTACACCTTC
TRBV2	-	TRBJ1-6	TRBD1	CATKQGVYSPLHF	TGTGCCACAAAACAGGGGGTGTACTCACCCCTCCACTTT
TRBV9	-	TRBJ2-1	-	CASSGPHFSASYNEQFF	TGTGCCAGCAGCGGCCCCCATTTCTCCGCCTCCTACAATGAGCAGTTCTTC
TRBV10-3	-	TRBJ2-5	TRBD2	CAISEGTSGGAGETQYF	TGTGCCATCAGTGAGGGGACTAGCGGGGGGGCCGGTGAGACCCAGTACTTC